Listed below are T cell receptor beta chains from one sample, sequenced in a study of blood T cell repertoires in COVID-19. TCRdb's copy holds only in-frame clones and misses some; the assay was immunoSEQ multiplex PCR. The sample has over 120,000 clones, about 86% seen once. Input material: peripheral blood. The receptors come from a human donor in a cohort sampled during active COVID-19. Each CDR3 is given with its conserved first and last residue. The D gene is left open where the match is weak. Not every row has a clone size; where given, it reads once, few, many or a size class.

DNA	CDR3	V	J	size	D
TGTGCCATCAGTGACAACTCACAGGCGTCCTACGAGCAGTACTTC	CAISDNSQASYEQYF	TRBV10-3	TRBJ2-7	few	NA
TGTGCCAGCAGCCGGGAGGGCAGACTGAACACTGAAGCTTTCTTT	CASSREGRLNTEAFF	TRBV9	TRBJ1-1	NA	NA
TGTGCCAGCAGCTTAGTAGTGGCTAGCGGGGGACAAAATGAGCAGTTCTTC	CASSLVVASGGQNEQFF	TRBV11-2	TRBJ2-1	NA	TRBD2
TGTGCCAGCAGTGAAGTTACGGGAGGGCCCTACGAGCAGTACTTC	CASSEVTGGPYEQYF	TRBV2	TRBJ2-7	NA	TRBD2
TGTGCCAGCAGCTTAGATCGGGCGGGAGGGCCCGGTACGTACTTC	CASSLDRAGGPGTYF	TRBV7-2	TRBJ2-7	NA	TRBD2
TGTGCCAGCAGCTCCTTATACGAGCAGTACTTC	CASSSLYEQYF	TRBV7-9	TRBJ2-7	NA	NA
TGTGCCAGCAGCCAAGAACGAGGGAACTTGAACACTGAAGCTTTCTTT	CASSQERGNLNTEAFF	TRBV14	TRBJ1-1	NA	NA
TGTGCCAGAAGCGTCCGGGGGAGCGGGAAATTCGCCACAGATACGCAGTATTTT	CARSVRGSGKFATDTQYF	TRBV5-3	TRBJ2-3	NA	TRBD2
TGCGCCAGCAGCACATCCAGGGGTACCTACGAGCAGTACTTC	CASSTSRGTYEQYF	TRBV5-1	TRBJ2-7	NA	NA
TGTGCCAGCAGCGACGGACAGCCGAACACTGAAGCTTTCTTT	CASSDGQPNTEAFF	TRBV7-8	TRBJ1-1	few	NA
TGTGCCAGCAGCCCCCGGACAGGGACCTCCTACGAGCAGTACTTC	CASSPRTGTSYEQYF	TRBV9	TRBJ2-7	NA	TRBD1
TGTGCCAGCAGTTTTGGGACTAGCGGGAGGCAGTTCTTC	CASSFGTSGRQFF	TRBV28	TRBJ2-1	NA	TRBD2
TGCGCCAGCAGCCAAGAATACAGGGGTAATCAGCCCCAGCATTTT	CASSQEYRGNQPQHF	TRBV4-3	TRBJ1-5	NA	TRBD1
TGCGCCAGCAGCTGGACAGAGAACACTGAAGCTTTCTTT	CASSWTENTEAFF	TRBV5-1	TRBJ1-1	few	NA
TGTGCCAGCAGCCGGACTAGCACAGATACGCAGTATTTT	CASSRTSTDTQYF	TRBV9	TRBJ2-3	NA	NA
TGTGCCAGCAGCTTGCCCTCGACTAGTAGAGAGACCCAGTACTTC	CASSLPSTSRETQYF	TRBV5-4	TRBJ2-5	NA	NA
TGTGCCAGCAGTTTATTGCTGGGGGCGAGTGAAGCTTTCTTT	CASSLLLGASEAFF	TRBV27	TRBJ1-1	NA	NA
TGTGCCAGCAGTTTACTGGACAGGGTATTCTCACCCCTCCACTTT	CASSLLDRVFSPLHF	TRBV28	TRBJ1-6	NA	TRBD1
TGTGCCAGCAGCGGTGGCCTGACAGGGGTTCAGCCCCAGCATTTT	CASSGGLTGVQPQHF	TRBV7-2	TRBJ1-5	NA	TRBD1
TGTGCCACCGATACAGCGGGTTCGAACACCGGGGAGCTGTTTTTT	CATDTAGSNTGELFF	TRBV28	TRBJ2-2	NA	NA
TGTGCCAGCAGTTTCTCCGGACAGGGGGCTGGGCAGCCCCAGCATTTT	CASSFSGQGAGQPQHF	TRBV28	TRBJ1-5	NA	TRBD1
TGTGCCAGCAGCTTAACGCCCGGGACAGAAGCTGAAGCTTTCTTT	CASSLTPGTEAEAFF	TRBV7-3	TRBJ1-1	NA	TRBD1
TGTGCCAGCAGACAGACCGGGACAGGGTCTACCTACGAGCAGTACTTC	CASRQTGTGSTYEQYF	TRBV28	TRBJ2-7	NA	TRBD1
TGTGCCAGTAGTATAAGCACTACCTACGAGCAGTACTTC	CASSISTTYEQYF	TRBV19	TRBJ2-7	NA	NA
TGTGCCAGCAGCTTAGACACAGGGATTTTTCAGCCCCAGCATTTT	CASSLDTGIFQPQHF	TRBV7-8	TRBJ1-5	NA	NA
TGTGCCAGCAGTTTACGGGTTCTCTACGAGCAGTACTTC	CASSLRVLYEQYF	TRBV6-2/TRBV6-3	TRBJ2-7	NA	NA
TGTGCCAGTACCTCGGGACAGGGGGCTTCCTACGAGCAGTACTTC	CASTSGQGASYEQYF	TRBV19	TRBJ2-7	NA	TRBD1
TGTGCCAGCAGCTTGAGGGGCGAGGCCCTTGGCGAAAAACTGTTTTTT	CASSLRGEALGEKLFF	TRBV5-4	TRBJ1-4	NA	NA
TGTGCCAGCAGCCCCCCTTTAGCGGGAGCTGAAGAGACCCAGTACTTC	CASSPPLAGAEETQYF	TRBV4-2	TRBJ2-5	once	TRBD2
TGTGCCAGCAGCCGCCCCGGGGAGATGACAGATACGCAGTATTTT	CASSRPGEMTDTQYF	TRBV7-9	TRBJ2-3	NA	NA
TGTGCCAGCAGCCCAAGCGGGGGGCAGTTTCTTTCTGGCTACACCTTC	CASSPSGGQFLSGYTF	TRBV7-9	TRBJ1-2	NA	NA